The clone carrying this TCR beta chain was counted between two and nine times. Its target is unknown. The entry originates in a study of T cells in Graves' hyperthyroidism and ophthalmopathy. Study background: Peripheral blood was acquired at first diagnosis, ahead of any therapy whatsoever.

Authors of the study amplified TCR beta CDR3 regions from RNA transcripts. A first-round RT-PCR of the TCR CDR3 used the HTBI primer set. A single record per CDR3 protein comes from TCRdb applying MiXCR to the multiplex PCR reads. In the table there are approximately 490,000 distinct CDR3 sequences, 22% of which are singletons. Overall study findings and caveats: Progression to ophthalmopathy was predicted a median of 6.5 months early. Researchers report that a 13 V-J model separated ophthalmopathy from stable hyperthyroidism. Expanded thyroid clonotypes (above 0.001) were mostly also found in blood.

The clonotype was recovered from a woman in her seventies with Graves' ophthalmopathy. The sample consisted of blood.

CDR3 sequence (DNA): TGTGCCAGCACTAGGGACAGGACCGGCTGGCTAGGCTACACCTTC. Translating it yields CASTRDRTGWLGYTF. The J gene is TRBJ1-2, the V gene TRBV6-1; 8 bases are shared with TRBD1. With V trimmed by 7 bases and J by 8 bases, 15 bases remained unmatched. The CDR3 has 15 amino acids. From germline, CDR1 is MNHNS and CDR2 SASEGT.